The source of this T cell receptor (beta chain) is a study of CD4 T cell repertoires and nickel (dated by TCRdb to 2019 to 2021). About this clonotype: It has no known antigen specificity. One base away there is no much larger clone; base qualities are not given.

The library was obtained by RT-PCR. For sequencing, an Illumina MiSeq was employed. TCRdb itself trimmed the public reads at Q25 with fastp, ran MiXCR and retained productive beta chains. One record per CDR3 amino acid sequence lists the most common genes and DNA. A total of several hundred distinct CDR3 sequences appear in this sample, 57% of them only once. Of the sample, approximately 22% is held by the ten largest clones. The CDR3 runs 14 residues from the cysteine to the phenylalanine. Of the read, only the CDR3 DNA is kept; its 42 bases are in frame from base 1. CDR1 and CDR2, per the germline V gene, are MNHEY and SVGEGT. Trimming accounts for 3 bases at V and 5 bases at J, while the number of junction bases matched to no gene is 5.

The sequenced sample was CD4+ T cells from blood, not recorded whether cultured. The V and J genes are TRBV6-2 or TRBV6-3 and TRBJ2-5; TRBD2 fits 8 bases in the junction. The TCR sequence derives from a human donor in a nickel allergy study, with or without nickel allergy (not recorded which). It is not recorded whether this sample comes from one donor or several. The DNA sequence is TGTGCCAGCAGTTATAGCGGGACCCTGGAGACCCAGTACTTC. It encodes CASSYSGTLETQYF.